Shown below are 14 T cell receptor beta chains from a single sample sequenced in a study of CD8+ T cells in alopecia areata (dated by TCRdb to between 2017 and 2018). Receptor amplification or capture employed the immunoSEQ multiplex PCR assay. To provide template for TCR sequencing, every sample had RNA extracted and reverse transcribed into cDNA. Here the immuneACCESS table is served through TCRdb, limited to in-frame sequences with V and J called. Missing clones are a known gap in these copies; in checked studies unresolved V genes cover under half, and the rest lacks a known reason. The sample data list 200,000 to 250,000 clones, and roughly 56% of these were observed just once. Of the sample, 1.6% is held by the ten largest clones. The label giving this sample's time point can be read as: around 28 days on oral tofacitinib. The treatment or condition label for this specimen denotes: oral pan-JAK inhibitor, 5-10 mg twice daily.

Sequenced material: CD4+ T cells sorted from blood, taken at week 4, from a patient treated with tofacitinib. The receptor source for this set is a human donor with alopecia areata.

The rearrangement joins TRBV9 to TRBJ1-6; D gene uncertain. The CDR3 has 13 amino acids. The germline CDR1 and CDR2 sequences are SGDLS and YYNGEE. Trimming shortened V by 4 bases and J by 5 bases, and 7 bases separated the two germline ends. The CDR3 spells CASSREDNSPLHF. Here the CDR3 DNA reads TGTGCCAGCAGCAGGGAGGATAATTCACCCCTCCACTTT.

CDR3 DNA: TGTGCCAGCAGTGAAAACGGGACTCCGGCAGATACGCAGTATTTT. It codes for CASSENGTPADTQYF. This chain links TRBV2 with TRBJ2-3; D possibly corresponds to TRBD2 (6 bases). Germline loops: CDR1 SNHLY, CDR2 FYNNEI. The CDR3 is 15 residues long. The V gene lost 2 bases and the J gene lost 4 bases, with 13 bases spanning the gap.

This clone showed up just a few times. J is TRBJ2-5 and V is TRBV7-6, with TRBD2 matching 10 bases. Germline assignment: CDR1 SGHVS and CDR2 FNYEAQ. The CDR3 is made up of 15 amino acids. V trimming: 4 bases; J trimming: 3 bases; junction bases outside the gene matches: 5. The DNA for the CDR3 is TGTGCCAGCAGCTCTAGCGGGGGCCGGGAAGAGACCCAGTACTTC. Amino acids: CASSSSGGREETQYF.

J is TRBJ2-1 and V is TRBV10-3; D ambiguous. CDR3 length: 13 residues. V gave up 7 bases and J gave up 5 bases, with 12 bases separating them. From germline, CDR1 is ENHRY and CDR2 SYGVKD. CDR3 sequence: CAIKQILNNEQFF. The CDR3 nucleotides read TGTGCCATCAAGCAGATTCTAAACAATGAGCAGTTCTTC.

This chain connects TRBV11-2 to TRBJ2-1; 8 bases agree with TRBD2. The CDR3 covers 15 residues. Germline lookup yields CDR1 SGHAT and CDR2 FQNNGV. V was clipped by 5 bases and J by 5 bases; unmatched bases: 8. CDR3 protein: CASSLIAGTNNEQFF. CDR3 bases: TGTGCCAGCAGCCTTATAGCGGGGACGAACAATGAGCAGTTCTTC.

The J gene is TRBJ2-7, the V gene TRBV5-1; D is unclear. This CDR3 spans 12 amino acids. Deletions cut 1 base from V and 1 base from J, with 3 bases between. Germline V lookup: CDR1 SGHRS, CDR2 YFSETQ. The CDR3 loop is CASSLPSYEQYF. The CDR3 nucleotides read TGCGCCAGCAGCTTGCCTTCCTACGAGCAGTACTTC.

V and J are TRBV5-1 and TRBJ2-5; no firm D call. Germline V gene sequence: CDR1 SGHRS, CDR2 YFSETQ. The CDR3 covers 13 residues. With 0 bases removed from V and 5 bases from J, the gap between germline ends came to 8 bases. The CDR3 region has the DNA TGCGCCAGCAGCTTGGAACAGAGGGAGACCCAGTACTTC. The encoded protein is CASSLEQRETQYF.

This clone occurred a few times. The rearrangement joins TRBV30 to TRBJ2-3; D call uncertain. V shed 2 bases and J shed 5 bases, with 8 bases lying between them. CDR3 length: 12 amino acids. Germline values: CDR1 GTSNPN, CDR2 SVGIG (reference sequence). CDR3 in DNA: TGTGCCTGGAGTCCGACCGGAGATACGCAGTATTTT. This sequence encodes CAWSPTGDTQYF.

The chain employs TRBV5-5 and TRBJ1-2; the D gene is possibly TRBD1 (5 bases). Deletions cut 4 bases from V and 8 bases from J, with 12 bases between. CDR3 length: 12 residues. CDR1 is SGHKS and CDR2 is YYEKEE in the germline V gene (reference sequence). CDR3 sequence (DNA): TGTGCCAGCAGCCCGCAGGGTTGGGGCTACACCTTC. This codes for CASSPQGWGYTF.

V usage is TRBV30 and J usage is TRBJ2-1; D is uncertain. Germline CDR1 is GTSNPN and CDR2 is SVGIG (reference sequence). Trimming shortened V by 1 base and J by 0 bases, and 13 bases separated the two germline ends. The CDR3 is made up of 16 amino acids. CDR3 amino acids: CAWSGPREISYNEQFF. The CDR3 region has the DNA TGTGCCTGGAGTGGCCCACGAGAGATCTCCTACAATGAGCAGTTCTTC.

CDR3 sequence reads: CASSKPGTGVVETQYF. Here the CDR3 DNA reads TGCGCCAGCAGCAAACCCGGGACAGGGGTTGTGGAGACCCAGTACTTC. This chain connects TRBV4-3 to TRBJ2-5, with 10 positions matching TRBD1. With V trimmed by 5 bases and J by 5 bases, 11 bases remained unmatched. The V gene's germline CDR1 is LGHNA and CDR2 YSLEER. The CDR3 is 16 residues long.

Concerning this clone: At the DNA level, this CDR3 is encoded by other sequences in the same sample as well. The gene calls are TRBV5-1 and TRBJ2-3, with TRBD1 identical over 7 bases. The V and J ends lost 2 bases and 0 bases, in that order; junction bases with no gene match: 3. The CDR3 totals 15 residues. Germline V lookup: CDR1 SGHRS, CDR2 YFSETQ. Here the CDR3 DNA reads TGCGCCAGCAGCTTAAGGGGGCTAAGCACAGATACGCAGTATTTT. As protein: CASSLRGLSTDTQYF.

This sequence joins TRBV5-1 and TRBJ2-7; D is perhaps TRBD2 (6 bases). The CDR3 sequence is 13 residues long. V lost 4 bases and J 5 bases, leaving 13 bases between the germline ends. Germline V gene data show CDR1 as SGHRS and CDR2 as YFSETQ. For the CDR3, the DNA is TGCGCCAGCAGCATGCTGCCGGGGGACGAGCAGTACTTC. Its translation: CASSMLPGDEQYF.

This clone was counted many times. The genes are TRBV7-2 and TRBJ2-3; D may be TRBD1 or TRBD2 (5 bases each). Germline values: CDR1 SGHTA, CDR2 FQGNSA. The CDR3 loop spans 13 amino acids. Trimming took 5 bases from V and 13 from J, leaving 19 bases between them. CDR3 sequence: CASSPTTGTVEYF. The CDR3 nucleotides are TGTGCCAGCAGCCCAACCACCGGGACCGTGGAGTATTTT.